The TCR beta chain described here comes from a study of T cells in Graves' hyperthyroidism and ophthalmopathy (dated by TCRdb to about 2019). With regard to the full study: Peripheral blood was collected at initial diagnosis, before any treatment. The study also compared thyroid tissue and blood T-cell repertoires from five or six Graves' hyperthyroidism patients. Prospective prediction of ophthalmopathy was tested in an independent validation cohort consisting of some 20 hyperthyroidism patients and over 15 patients who later progressed to ophthalmopathy. TCR V-J signatures able to tell the groups apart were searched for in a discovery cohort of approximately 95 patients, of whom 43 had Graves' ophthalmopathy and some 60 had stable Graves' hyperthyroidism. The 95 to 100 discovery patients were divided at random into training and test sets in a 7:3 ratio. TCR Vbeta CDR3 sequencing of 130 to 150 peripheral blood samples (approximately 44 ophthalmopathy, roughly 72 hyperthyroidism and roughly 17 progressor patients) is reported in the paper. Following sampling, methimazole starting at 30 mg daily was given to hyperthyroidism patients, and high-dose intravenous methylprednisolone was given to ophthalmopathy patients.

The TCR beta CDR3 regions were amplified from the RNA transcripts. The TCR CDR3 was subjected to a first round of RT-PCR using the HTBI primer set and the Qiagen OneStep RT-PCR kit. A second multiplex PCR round built the libraries, followed by size selection and purification. The libraries were sequenced on an Illumina HiSeq2000 using paired-end 100 bp reads. On the authors' methods: SOAPnuke was used to process the raw data, removing reads that contained adapters or uncalled bases, had a mean Phred below 15, or lacked an exact match to the constant primer or identifier. COPE v1.2.5 was used to merge the high-quality paired reads, and each unique nucleotide sequence was defined as a clonotype. Clonotypes were aligned to IMGT TRBV, TRBD and TRBJ reference segments using MiTCR v1.1. Analysis was restricted to V-J combinations with a frequency above 0.0001, which covered 99% to 99.2% of repertoires. A TCS score was defined as the ratio of F50 (clonal expansion) to E x V (chaos), with BLOSUM62-based TCRdist applied between CDR3 peptides within each V-J. Welch's t-statistics and random forest reduced fewer than 600 V-J features to 13, which were used in a naive Bayes classifier (R e1071). Using fastp at Q25 and MiXCR, TCRdb reprocessed the public reads and kept productive beta chains. Each entry is one CDR3 protein sequence, shown with its most common DNA and genes. The authors' filters were not applied to this entry. The sample table lists roughly 96,000 distinct CDR3 sequences, roughly 56% of them with a count of one. 25% to 30% of the sample goes to the ten largest clones.

About this clonotype: Its target antigen remains unknown. No clone much larger than this one lies a single base away; base qualities are absent.

General study outcomes and caveats: In validation, progression to ophthalmopathy was predicted by the model with 70% to 71% sensitivity and roughly 76% specificity, a median of about 6.8 months before onset. Sample size was not statistically predetermined, and blinding of investigators to group allocation was not performed. Ophthalmopathy was separated from stable hyperthyroidism by a 13 V-J signature model, with 87.88% sensitivity and roughly 81% specificity obtained in cross-validation and 80%/75% obtained in testing. Most expanded thyroid clonotypes (frequency above 0.001) were also detected in blood, suggesting blood repertoires may reflect thyroid immune responses.

Stable Graves' hyperthyroidism was defined as the absence of progression to ophthalmopathy over 18 months of follow-up. The hyperthyroidism patients were between 18 and 65 years old and newly diagnosed, with a disease duration of less than 2 months. Exclusion was applied to patients with uncontrolled infections, other autoimmune diseases, pregnancy or lactation. Diagnoses were established on the basis of clinical symptoms, serum thyroxine and TRAb, thyroid ultrasound, and orbital computed tomography. PBMCs were isolated from around 10 ml of fresh peripheral blood by Ficoll-Paque density gradient centrifugation. Total RNA was extracted with Trizol reagent, and quality was checked on an Agilent 2100 Bioanalyzer. Sequencing was carried out using blood. The TCR sequence derives from a woman aged 40 to 50 with Graves' hyperthyroidism.

This receptor has the CDR3 CASSLRLDNSPLHF. Here is the DNA: TGCGCCAGCAGCCTAAGACTTGATAATTCACCCCTCCACTTT. Recombination joined TRBV5-1 with TRBJ1-6; confidence is insufficient to name the D gene. At the junction V is shortened by 4 bases and J by 5 bases, with 10 bases in between. Taken from the germline V gene, the CDR1 and CDR2 loops are SGHRS and YFSETQ. CDR3 length: 14 amino acids, cysteine to phenylalanine. CDR3 DNA only is kept here, 42 bases in frame from base 1.